This entry is about one T cell receptor (beta chain). Its antigen remains unknown. Its ends do not fully match the called genes, so a read error is possible. The CDR3 totals 15 residues. This sample is drawn from a study of blood T cells in healthy people across ages. General study results and limits: Long-lived donors had more naive CD4+ cells and higher diversity than aged donors. The unsorted PBMCs prevented any conclusive comparison of naive versus antigen-experienced cells. TCR beta diversity, measured per million T cells, fell in a roughly linear way with age.

Primed by a sample-barcoded 5' primer and a J-beta primer mix, a second PCR proceeded for about 7 to 12 cycles. Each CDR3 protein gets one entry after TCRdb re-called the 5' RACE reads with MiXCR. The sample holds approximately 680,000 distinct CDR3 sequences, about 30% seen once. The J gene is TRBJ2-3, the V gene TRBV12-3 or TRBV12-4; 7 bases map to TRBD2. What was sequenced was blood. This TCR was recovered from a woman older than 75 in good health. In DNA, the CDR3 is TGTGCCAGCAGTTTACCTAGCGGTAGCACAGATGCGCAGTATTTT. Its protein product is CASSLPSGSTDAQYF.